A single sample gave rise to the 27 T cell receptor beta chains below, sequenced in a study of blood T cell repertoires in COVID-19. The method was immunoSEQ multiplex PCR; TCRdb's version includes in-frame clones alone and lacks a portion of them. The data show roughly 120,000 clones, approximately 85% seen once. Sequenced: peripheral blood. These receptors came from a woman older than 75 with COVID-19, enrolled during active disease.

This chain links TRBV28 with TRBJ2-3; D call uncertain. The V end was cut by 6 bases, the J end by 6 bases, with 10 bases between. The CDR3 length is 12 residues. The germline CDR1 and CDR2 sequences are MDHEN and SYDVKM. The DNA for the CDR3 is TGTGCCAGCAGGTCCCAAGCGGATACGCAGTATTTT. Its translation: CASRSQADTQYF.

The CDR3 bases are TGTGCCAGCGGGGCAGTGGACAATCAGCCCCAGCATTTT. Protein sequence: CASGAVDNQPQHF. The chain links TRBV12-3 or TRBV12-4 to TRBJ1-5; D may be TRBD1 (5 bases). The germline V and J ends were trimmed by 8 bases and 3 bases, with 11 bases remaining between them. This CDR3 is built from 13 residues.

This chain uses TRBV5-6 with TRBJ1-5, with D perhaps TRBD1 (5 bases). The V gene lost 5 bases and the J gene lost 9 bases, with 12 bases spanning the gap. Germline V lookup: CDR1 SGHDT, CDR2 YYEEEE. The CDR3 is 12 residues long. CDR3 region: CASRSRDGPQHF. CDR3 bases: TGTGCCAGCAGAAGCAGGGATGGGCCCCAGCATTTT.

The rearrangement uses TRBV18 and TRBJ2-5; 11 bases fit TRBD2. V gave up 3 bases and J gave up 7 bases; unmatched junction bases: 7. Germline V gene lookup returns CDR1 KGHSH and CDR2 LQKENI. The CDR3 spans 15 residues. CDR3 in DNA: TGTGCCAGCTCACCCACTAGCGGGAGCACCCGGACCCAGTACTTC. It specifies CASSPTSGSTRTQYF.

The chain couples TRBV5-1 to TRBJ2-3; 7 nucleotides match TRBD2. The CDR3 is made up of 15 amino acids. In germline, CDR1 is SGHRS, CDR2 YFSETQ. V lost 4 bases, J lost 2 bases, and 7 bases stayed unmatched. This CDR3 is CASSTQAGPTDTQYF. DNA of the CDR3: TGCGCCAGCAGCACTCAAGCGGGGCCCACAGATACGCAGTATTTT. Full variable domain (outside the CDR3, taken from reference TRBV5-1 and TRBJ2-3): KAGVTQTPRYLIKTRGQQVTLSCSPISGHRSVSWYQQTPGQGLQFLFEYFSETQRNKGNFPGRFSGRQFSNSRSEMNVSTLELGDSALYLCASSTQAGPTDTQYFGPGTRLTVL.

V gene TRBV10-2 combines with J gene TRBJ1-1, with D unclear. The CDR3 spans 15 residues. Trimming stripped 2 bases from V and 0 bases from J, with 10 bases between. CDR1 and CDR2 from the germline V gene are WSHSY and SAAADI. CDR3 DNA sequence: TGCGCCAGCAGTGAGCAGCGGCAGATGAACACTGAAGCTTTCTTT. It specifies CASSEQRQMNTEAFF.

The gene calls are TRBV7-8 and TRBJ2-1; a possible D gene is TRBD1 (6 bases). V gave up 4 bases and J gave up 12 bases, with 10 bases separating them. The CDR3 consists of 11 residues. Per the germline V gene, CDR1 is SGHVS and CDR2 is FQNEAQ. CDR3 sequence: CASSWGRGQFF. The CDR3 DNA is TGTGCCAGCAGCTGGGGGCGTGGGCAGTTCTTC.

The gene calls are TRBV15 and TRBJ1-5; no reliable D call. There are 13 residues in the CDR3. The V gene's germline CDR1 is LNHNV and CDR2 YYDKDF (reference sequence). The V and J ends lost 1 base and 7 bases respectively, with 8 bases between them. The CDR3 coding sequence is TGTGCCACCAGCAGAGGACAAAGGCAGCCCCAGCATTTT. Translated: CATSRGQRQPQHF.

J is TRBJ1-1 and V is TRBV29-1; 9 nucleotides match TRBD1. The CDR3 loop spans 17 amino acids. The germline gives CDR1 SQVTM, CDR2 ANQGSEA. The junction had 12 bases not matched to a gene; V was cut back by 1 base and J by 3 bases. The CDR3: CSVEGSHGTGFHTEAFF. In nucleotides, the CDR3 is TGCAGCGTTGAAGGAAGCCACGGGACAGGGTTTCACACTGAAGCTTTCTTT.

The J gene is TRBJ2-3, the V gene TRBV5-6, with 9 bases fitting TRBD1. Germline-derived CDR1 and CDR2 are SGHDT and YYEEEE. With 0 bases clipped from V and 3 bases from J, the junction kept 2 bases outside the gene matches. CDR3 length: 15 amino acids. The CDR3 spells CASSLGGQGTDTQYF. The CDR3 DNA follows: TGTGCCAGCAGCTTGGGAGGACAGGGGACAGATACGCAGTATTTT.

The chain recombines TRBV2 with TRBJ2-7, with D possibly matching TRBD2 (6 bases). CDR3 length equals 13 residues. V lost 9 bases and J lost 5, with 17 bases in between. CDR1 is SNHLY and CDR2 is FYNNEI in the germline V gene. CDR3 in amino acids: CASLRGLNNEQYF. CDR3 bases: TGTGCCAGTCTTCGGGGACTGAATAACGAGCAGTACTTC.

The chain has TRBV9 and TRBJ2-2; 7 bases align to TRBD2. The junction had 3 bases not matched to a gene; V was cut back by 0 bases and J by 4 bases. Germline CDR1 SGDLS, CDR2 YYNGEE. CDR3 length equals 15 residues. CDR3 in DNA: TGTGCCAGCAGCGTAGCGGCGGGAGCCACCGGGGAGCTGTTTTTT. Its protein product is CASSVAAGATGELFF.

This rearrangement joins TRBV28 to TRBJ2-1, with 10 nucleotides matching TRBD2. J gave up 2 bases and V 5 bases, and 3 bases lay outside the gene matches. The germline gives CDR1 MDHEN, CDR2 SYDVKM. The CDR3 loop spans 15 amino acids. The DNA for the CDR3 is TGTGCCAGCAGTAGCGGACTAGCGGCCTACAATGAGCAGTTCTTC. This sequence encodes CASSSGLAAYNEQFF.

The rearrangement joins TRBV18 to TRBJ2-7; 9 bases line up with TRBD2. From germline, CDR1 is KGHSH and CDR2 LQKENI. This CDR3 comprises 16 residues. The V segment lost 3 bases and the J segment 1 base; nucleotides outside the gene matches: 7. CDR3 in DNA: TGTGCCAGCTCACCCTTTAGCGGGAGAGGTTCCTACGAGCAGTACTTC. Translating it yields CASSPFSGRGSYEQYF. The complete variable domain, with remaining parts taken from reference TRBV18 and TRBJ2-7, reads NAGVMQNPRHLVRRRGQEARLRCSPMKGHSHVYWYRQLPEEGLKFMVYLQKENIIDESGMPKERFSAEFPKEGPSILRIQQVVRGDSAAYFCASSPFSGRGSYEQYFGPGTRLTVT.

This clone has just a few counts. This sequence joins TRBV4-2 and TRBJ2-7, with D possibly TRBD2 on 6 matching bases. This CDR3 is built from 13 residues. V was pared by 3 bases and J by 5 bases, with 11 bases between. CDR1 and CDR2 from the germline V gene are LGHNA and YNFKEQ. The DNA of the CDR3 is TGTGCCAGCAGCCAGACGGGAGTGGACGAGCAGTACTTC. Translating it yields CASSQTGVDEQYF.

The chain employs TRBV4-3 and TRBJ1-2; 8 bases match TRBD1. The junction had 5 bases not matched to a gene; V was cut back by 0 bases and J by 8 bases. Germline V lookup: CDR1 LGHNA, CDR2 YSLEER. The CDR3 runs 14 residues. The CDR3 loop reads CASSQDRGLLGYTF. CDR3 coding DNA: TGCGCCAGCAGCCAAGACAGGGGGCTTCTCGGCTACACCTTC.

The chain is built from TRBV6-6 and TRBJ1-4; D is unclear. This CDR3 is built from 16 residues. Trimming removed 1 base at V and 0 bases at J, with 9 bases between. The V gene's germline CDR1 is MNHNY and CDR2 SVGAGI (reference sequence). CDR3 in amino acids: CASSYFPGATNEKLFF. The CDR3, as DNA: TGTGCCAGCAGTTACTTCCCCGGGGCAACTAATGAAAAACTGTTTTTT.

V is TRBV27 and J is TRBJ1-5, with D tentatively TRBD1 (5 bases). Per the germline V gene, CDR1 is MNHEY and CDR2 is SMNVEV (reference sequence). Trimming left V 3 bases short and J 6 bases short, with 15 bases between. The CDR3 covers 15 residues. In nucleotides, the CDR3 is TGTGCCAGCAGTTTCGCCGGGCAGGGCCGTCAGCCCCAGCATTTT. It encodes CASSFAGQGRQPQHF.

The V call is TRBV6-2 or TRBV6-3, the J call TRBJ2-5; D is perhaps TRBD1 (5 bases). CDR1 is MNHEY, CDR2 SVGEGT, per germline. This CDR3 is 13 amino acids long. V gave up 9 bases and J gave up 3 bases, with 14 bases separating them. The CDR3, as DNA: TGTGCCAGTAGTAGACAGCAGAAAGAGACCCAGTACTTC. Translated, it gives CASSRQQKETQYF.

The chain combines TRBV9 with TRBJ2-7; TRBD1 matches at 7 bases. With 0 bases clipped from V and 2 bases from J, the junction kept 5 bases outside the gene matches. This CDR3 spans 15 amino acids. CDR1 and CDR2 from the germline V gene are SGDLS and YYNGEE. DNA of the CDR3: TGTGCCAGCAGCGTAGGACCGGGACAGCCCTACGAGCAGTACTTC. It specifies CASSVGPGQPYEQYF.

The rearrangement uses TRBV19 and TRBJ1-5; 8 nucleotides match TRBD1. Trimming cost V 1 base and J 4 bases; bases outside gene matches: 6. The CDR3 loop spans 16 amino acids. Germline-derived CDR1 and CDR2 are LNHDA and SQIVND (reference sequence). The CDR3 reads CASSIGDRFVNQPQHF. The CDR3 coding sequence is TGTGCCAGTAGTATAGGGGACAGGTTTGTAAATCAGCCCCAGCATTTT.

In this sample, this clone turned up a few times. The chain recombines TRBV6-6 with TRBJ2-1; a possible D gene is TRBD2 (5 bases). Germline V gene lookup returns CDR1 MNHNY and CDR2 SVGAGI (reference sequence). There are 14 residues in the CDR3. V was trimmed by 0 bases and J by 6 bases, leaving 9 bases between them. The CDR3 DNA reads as TGTGCCAGCAGTTACTCGGACTGGGGCAATGAGCAGTTCTTC. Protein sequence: CASSYSDWGNEQFF.

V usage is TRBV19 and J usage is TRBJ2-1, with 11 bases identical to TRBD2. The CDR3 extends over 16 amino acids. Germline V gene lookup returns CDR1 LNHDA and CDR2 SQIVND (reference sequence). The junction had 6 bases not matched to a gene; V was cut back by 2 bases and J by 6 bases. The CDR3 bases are TGTGCCAGTAGTATATCTAGCGGGAGGTTGGGCAATGAGCAGTTCTTC. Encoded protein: CASSISSGRLGNEQFF.

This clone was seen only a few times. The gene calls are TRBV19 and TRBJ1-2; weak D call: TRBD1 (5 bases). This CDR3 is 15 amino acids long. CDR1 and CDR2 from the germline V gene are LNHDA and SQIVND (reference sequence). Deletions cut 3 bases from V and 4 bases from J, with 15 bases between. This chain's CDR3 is CASSILRGSSYGYTF. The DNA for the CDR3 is TGTGCCAGTAGTATCCTAAGGGGTTCCAGCTATGGCTACACCTTC.

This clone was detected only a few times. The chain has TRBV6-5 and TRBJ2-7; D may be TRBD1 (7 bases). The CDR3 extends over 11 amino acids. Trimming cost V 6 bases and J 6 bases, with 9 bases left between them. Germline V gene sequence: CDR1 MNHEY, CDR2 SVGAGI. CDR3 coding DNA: TGTGCCAGCAGGCGGGACAGCGAGCAGTACTTC. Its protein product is CASRRDSEQYF.

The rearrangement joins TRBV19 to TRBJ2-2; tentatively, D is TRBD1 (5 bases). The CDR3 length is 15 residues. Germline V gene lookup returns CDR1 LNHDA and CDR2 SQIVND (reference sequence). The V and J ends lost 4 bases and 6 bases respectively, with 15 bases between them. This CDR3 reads CASSTAREKAGELFF. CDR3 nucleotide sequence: TGTGCCAGTAGTACGGCCAGGGAAAAAGCCGGGGAGCTGTTTTTT.

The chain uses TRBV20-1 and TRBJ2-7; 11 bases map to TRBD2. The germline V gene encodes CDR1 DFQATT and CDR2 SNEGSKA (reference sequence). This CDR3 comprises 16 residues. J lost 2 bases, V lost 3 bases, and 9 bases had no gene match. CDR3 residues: CSASPLAGGSAYEQYF. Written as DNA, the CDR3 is TGCAGTGCTAGTCCTCTAGCGGGAGGTTCCGCCTACGAGCAGTACTTC.